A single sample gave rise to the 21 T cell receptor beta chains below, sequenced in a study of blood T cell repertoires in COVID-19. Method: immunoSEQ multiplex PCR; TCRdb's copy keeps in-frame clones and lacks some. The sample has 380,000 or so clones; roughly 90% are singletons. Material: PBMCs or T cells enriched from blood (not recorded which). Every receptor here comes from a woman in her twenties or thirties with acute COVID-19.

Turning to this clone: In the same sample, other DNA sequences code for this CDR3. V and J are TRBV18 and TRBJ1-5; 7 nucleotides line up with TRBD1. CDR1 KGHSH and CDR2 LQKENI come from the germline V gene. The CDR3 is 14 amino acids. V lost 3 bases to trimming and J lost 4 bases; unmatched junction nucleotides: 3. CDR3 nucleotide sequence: TGTGCCAGCTCACCTCCGGGACAGAATCAGCCCCAGCATTTT. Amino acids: CASSPPGQNQPQHF.

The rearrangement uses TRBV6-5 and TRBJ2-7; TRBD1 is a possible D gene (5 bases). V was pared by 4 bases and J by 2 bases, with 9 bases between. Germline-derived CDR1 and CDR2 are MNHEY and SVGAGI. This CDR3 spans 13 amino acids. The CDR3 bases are TGTGCCAGCAGTTTCAGACAGACCTACGAGCAGTACTTC. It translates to CASSFRQTYEQYF.

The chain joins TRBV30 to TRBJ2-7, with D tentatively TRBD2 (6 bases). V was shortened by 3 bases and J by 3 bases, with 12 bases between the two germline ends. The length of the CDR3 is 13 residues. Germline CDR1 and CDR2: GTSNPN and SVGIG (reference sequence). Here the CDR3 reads CAWRPGEDYEQYF. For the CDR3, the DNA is TGTGCCTGGAGGCCGGGGGAAGACTACGAGCAGTACTTC.

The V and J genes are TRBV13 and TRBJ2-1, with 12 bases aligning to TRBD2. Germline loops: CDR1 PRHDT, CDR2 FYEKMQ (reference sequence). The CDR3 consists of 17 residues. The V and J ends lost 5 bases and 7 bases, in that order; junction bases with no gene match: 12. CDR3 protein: CASSPTPSGGVLNEQFF. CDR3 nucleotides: TGTGCCAGCAGCCCAACCCCTAGCGGGGGGGTTCTAAATGAGCAGTTCTTC.

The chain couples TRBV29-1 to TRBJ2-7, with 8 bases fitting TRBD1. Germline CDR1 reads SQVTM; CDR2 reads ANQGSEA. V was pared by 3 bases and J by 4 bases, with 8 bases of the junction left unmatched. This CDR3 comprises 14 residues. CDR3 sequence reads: CSVDGQGPLYEQYF. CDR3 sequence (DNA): TGCAGCGTTGACGGACAGGGTCCGTTGTACGAGCAGTACTTC.

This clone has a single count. In nucleotides, the CDR3 is TGTGCCAGCAGCGTGGACAGGTCCTTCTATGGCTACACCTTC. Encoded protein: CASSVDRSFYGYTF. This chain connects TRBV7-9 to TRBJ1-2; 7 nucleotides match TRBD1. Per germline, CDR1 SEHNR and CDR2 FQNEAQ (reference sequence). The CDR3 extends over 14 amino acids. The V gene end was trimmed by 5 bases and the J gene end by 4 bases; junction bases not matched to a gene: 7.

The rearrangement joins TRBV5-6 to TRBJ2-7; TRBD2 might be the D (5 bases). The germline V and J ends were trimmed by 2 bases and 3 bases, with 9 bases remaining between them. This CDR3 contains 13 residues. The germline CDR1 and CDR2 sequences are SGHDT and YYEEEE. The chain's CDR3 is CASSFPTSYEQYF. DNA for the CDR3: TGTGCCAGCAGCTTTCCAACTAGCTACGAGCAGTACTTC.

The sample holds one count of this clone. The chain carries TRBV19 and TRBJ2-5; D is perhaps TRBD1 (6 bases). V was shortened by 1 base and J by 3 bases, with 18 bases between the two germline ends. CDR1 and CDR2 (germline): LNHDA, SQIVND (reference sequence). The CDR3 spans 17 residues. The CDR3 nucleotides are TGTGCCAGTAGTATAGCGGCTCCCCGGACAGCAGAAGAGACCCAGTACTTC. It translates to CASSIAAPRTAEETQYF. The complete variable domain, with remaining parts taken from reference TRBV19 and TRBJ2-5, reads DGGITQSPKYLFRKEGQNVTLSCEQNLNHDAMYWYRQDPGQGLRLIYYSQIVNDFQKGDIAEGYSVSREKKESFPLTVTSAQKNPTAFYLCASSIAAPRTAEETQYFGPGTRLLVL.

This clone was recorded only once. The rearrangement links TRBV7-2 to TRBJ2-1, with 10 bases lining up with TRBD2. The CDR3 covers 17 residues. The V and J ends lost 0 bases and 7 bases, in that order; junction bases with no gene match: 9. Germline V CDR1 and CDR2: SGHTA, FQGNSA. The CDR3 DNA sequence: TGTGCCAGCAGCTTAGCCAGCGGGGGGGCCTGGGGGAATGAGCAGTTCTTC. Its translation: CASSLASGGAWGNEQFF.

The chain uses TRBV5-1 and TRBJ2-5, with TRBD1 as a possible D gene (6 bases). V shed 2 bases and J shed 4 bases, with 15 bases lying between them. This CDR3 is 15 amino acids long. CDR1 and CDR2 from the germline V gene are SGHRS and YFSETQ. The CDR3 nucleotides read TGCGCCAGCAGCTTTCCCGGCAGGGGCGGAGAGACCCAGTACTTC. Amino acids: CASSFPGRGGETQYF.

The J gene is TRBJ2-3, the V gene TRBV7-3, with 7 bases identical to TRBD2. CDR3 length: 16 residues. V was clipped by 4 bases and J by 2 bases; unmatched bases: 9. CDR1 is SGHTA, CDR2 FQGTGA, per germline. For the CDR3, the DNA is TGTGCCAGCAGCTCCCGTTCGGGGGGATTCACAGATACGCAGTATTTT. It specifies CASSSRSGGFTDTQYF.

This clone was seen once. This CDR3 reads CASSLRREGQGSTDTQYF. CDR3 nucleotide sequence: TGTGCCAGCAGCCTAAGGCGGGAGGGACAGGGGAGCACAGATACGCAGTATTTT. The V and J genes are TRBV4-2 and TRBJ2-3; possibly TRBD1 for D (10 bases). The CDR3 contains 18 residues. The ends were cut back, 4 bases at V and 0 bases at J, with 20 bases in the middle. CDR1 is LGHNA, CDR2 YNFKEQ, per germline.

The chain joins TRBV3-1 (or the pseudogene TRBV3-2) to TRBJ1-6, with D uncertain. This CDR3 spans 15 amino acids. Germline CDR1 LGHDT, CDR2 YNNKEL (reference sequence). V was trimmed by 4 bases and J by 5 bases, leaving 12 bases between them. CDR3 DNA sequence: TGTGCCAGCAGCCCTGGCGGATTCAATAATTCACCCCTCCACTTT. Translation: CASSPGGFNNSPLHF.

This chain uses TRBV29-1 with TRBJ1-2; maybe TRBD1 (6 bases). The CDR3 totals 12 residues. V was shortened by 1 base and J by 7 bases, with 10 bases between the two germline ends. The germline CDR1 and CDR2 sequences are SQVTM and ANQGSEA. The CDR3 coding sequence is TGCAGCGTTGAAGTAGGGGGAAGTGGCTACACCTTC. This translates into CSVEVGGSGYTF.

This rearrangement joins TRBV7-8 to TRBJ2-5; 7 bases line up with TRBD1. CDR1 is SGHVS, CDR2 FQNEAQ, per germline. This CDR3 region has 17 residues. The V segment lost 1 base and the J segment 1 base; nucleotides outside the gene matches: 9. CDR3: CASSLERPGGTQETQYF. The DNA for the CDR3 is TGTGCCAGCAGCTTAGAAAGGCCAGGGGGTACCCAAGAGACCCAGTACTTC. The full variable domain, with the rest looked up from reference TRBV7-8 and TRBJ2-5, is GAGVSQSPRYKVAKRGQDVALRCDPISGHVSLFWYQQALGQGPEFLTYFQNEAQLDKSGLPSDRFFAERPEGSVSTLKIQRTQQEDSAVYLCASSLERPGGTQETQYFGPGTRLLVL.

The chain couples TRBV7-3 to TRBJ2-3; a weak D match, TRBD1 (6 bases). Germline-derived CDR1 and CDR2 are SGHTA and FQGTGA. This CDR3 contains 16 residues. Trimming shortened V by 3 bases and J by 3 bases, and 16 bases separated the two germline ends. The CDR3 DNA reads TGTGCCAGCAGCTTGGGGGCTACGGGGCGGACAGATACGCAGTATTTT. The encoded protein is CASSLGATGRTDTQYF.

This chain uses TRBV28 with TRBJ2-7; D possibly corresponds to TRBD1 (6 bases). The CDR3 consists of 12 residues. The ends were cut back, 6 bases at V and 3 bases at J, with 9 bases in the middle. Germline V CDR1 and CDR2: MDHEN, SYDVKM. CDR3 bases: TGTGCCAGCAGAGGACAGAACTACGAGCAGTACTTC. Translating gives CASRGQNYEQYF.

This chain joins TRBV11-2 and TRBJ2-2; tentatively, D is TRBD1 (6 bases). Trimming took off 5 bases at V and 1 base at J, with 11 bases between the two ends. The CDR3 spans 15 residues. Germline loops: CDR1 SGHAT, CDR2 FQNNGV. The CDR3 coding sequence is TGTGCCAGCAGCCCTCAGGGGCTGAACACCGGGGAGCTGTTTTTT. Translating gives CASSPQGLNTGELFF.

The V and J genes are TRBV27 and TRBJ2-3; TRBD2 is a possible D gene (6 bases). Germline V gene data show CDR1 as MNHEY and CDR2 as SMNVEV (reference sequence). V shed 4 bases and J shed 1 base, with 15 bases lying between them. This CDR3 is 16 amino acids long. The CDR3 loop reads CASSSGWGVGTDTQYF. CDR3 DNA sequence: TGTGCCAGCAGTTCTGGCTGGGGGGTTGGCACAGATACGCAGTATTTT.

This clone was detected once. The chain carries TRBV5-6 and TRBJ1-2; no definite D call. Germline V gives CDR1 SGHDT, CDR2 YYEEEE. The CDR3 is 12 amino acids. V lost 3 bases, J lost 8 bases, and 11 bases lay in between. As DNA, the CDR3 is TGTGCCAGCAGCTCCGGACCGGGGGGCTACACCTTC. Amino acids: CASSSGPGGYTF. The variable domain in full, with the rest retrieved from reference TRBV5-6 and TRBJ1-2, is DAGVTQSPTHLIKTRGQQVTLRCSPKSGHDTVSWYQQALGQGPQFIFQYYEEEERQRGNFPDRFSGHQFPNYSSELNVNALLLGDSALYLCASSSGPGGYTFGSGTRLTVV.

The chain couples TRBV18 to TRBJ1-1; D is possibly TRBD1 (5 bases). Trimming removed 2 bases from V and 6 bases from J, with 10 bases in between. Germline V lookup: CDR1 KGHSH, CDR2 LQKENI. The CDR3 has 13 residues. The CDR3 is CASSPRGSPEAFF. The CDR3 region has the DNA TGTGCCAGCTCACCAAGGGGTAGCCCTGAAGCTTTCTTT. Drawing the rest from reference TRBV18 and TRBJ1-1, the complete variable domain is NAGVMQNPRHLVRRRGQEARLRCSPMKGHSHVYWYRQLPEEGLKFMVYLQKENIIDESGMPKERFSAEFPKEGPSILRIQQVVRGDSAAYFCASSPRGSPEAFFGQGTRLTVV.